These T cell receptor beta chains were read from a single sample in a study of shared T cell receptors in the human thymus. Measured with immunoSEQ multiplex PCR; TCRdb has only the in-frame clones, and not every one. The table records roughly 550,000 clones, approximately 80% of them present only once. This sample also appeared in a second study, on human thymus T cells.

Material for sequencing was thymocytes. These receptors were taken from a boy under two years old with a congenital heart defect. The CDR3 runs from the conserved cysteine through the conserved F or W. Each record gives: clone size, D gene, J gene, V gene, CDR3 DNA, CDR3 protein. The D gene is left open where the match is weak. Rows give clone size only sometimes, using once, few, many, or a class for an expanded clone.

>-|-|TRBJ2-1|TRBV12-2
TGTGCAAGTCGCTCCAAGCGGGGCTACAATGAGCAGTTCTTC
CASRSKRGYNEQFF
>-|TRBD1|TRBJ1-5|TRBV28
TGTGCCAGCAGTTTGGAGTATGGGGACAGGGCTAATCAGCCCCAGCATTTT
CASSLEYGDRANQPQHF
>-|TRBD1|TRBJ1-5|TRBV27
TGTGCCAGCAGCCCACAGGGGATGGATCAGCCCCAGCATTTT
CASSPQGMDQPQHF
>few|-|TRBJ1-1|TRBV9
TGTGCCAGCAGACCTTTGAGGGGGACTGAAGCTTTCTTT
CASRPLRGTEAFF
>-|TRBD2|TRBJ2-5|TRBV18
TGTGCCAGCTCACCGGGTAGCGGGTACAAAGAGACCCAGTACTTC
CASSPGSGYKETQYF
>-|-|TRBJ1-3|TRBV27
TGTGCCAGCAGTTTGGACAGCTCTGGAAACACCATATATTTT
CASSLDSSGNTIYF
>-|TRBD2|TRBJ2-2|TRBV4-3
TGCGCCAGCAGCTCTCGGACTAGCGGCCCCACGAACACCGGGGAGCTGTTTTTT
CASSSRTSGPTNTGELFF
>-|-|TRBJ2-3|TRBV1
TGCACCAGCAGCCACGGCACTAGCGGGAGAACAGATACGCAGTATTTT
CTSSHGTSGRTDTQYF
>once|TRBD1|TRBJ2-7|TRBV7-2
TGTGCCAGCAGGGTATCGGACAGGGTCCCCTACGAGCAGTACTTC
CASRVSDRVPYEQYF
>few|-|TRBJ1-2|TRBV25-1
TGTGCCAGCAGGTCGGGCGGGTACTATGGCTACACCTTC
CASRSGGYYGYTF
>few|TRBD1|TRBJ1-5|TRBV28
TGTGCCAGCAGTTTAGGGGACAGGTATAGCAATCAGCCCCAGCATTTT
CASSLGDRYSNQPQHF
>-|-|TRBJ2-2|TRBV7-9
TGTGCCAGCAGCCAGGGATACGGGAACACCGGGGAGCTGTTTTTT
CASSQGYGNTGELFF
>once|TRBD2|TRBJ2-7|TRBV19
TGTGCCAGTAGTGAGACTAGCGAGTCCTACGAGCAGTACTTC
CASSETSESYEQYF
>-|TRBD1|TRBJ2-1|TRBV19
TGTGCCAGTAGTATGGCTAGCAGGGGGCTGTTCTTC
CASSMASRGLFF
>-|-|TRBJ2-1|TRBV10-1
TGCGCCAGCAGGGGAGGGGGGAATGAGCAGTTCTTC
CASRGGGNEQFF
>-|TRBD2|TRBJ2-1|TRBV7-2
TGTGCCAGCAGCTTATTAACTAGCGGCTCCTACAATGAGCAGTTCTTC
CASSLLTSGSYNEQFF
>-|TRBD1|TRBJ2-6|TRBV7-9
TGTGCCAGCAGCACCGGACAGGGGAAAGGGGCCAACGTCCTGACTTTC
CASSTGQGKGANVLTF
>-|TRBD2|TRBJ2-1|TRBV7-6
TGTGCCAGCAGCTTAGCAAGCGGGAGGGCCGCTGAGCAGTTCTTC
CASSLASGRAAEQFF
>-|-|TRBJ2-3|TRBV9
TGTGCCAGCAGCGTAGAACCCGTCCCACACACAGATACGCAGTATTTT
CASSVEPVPHTDTQYF
>once|TRBD2|TRBJ2-7|TRBV28
TGTGCCAGCAGTCTCGATCCTGGGACTAGCGGGACCCAAGAGCAGTACTTC
CASSLDPGTSGTQEQYF
>-|-|TRBJ2-2|TRBV4-1
TGCGCCAGCAGTCCCAAATCGAACACCGGGGAGCTGTTTTTT
CASSPKSNTGELFF
>-|-|TRBJ2-2|TRBV7-3
TGTGCCAGCAGCTTAATGGGCCAGGCCAACACCGGGGAGCTGTTTTTT
CASSLMGQANTGELFF
>-|-|TRBJ1-2|TRBV5-1
TGCGCCAGCAGGCTTGGGTCGGGGAGGGAGGATGGCTACACCTTC
CASRLGSGREDGYTF
>once|-|TRBJ1-1|TRBV28
TGTGCCAGCAGTGAAAGTACAGGGCTGAGAGCTTTCTTT
CASSESTGLRAFF
>-|TRBD1|TRBJ2-3|TRBV7-9
TGTGCCAGCAGAACGACAGGGCCGGGCGCCACAGATACGCAGTATTTT
CASRTTGPGATDTQYF
>-|-|TRBJ2-7|TRBV10-3
TGTGCCATCAGTGAGCGATTAGACTACAACTACGAGCAGTACTTC
CAISERLDYNYEQYF
>-|TRBD2|TRBJ2-3|TRBV28
TGTGCCAGCAGTTACCCCGGGAGGGCGGGAGTACGGGCAGATACGCAGTATTTT
CASSYPGRAGVRADTQYF
>-|-|TRBJ2-5|TRBV7-9
TGTGCCAGCAATTCTGCGGGCCCGGACCAAGAGACCCAGTACTTC
CASNSAGPDQETQYF
>-|TRBD2|TRBJ2-5|TRBV10-1
TGCGCCAGCAGCAACGCCCCGAGCGGGAGGGAGACCCAGTACTTC
CASSNAPSGRETQYF
>-|TRBD1|TRBJ2-5|TRBV9
TGTGCCAGCAGCGTAGAGGGACAGGGGATGCTCCAAGAGACCCAGTACTTC
CASSVEGQGMLQETQYF
>-|-|TRBJ1-5|TRBV4-3
TGCGCCAGCAGCCAAGACCTCATCTGGGAGCAGATCAATCAGCCCCAGCATTTT
CASSQDLIWEQINQPQHF
>-|TRBD2|TRBJ2-7|TRBV5-4
TGTGCCAGCAGCTTTCTAGCGGGAGAGGGTGACGAGCAGTACTTC
CASSFLAGEGDEQYF
>-|TRBD2|TRBJ2-1|TRBV6-1
TGTGCCAGCAGTGAAGGGCGGACTAGCGGCCCTTCCTACAATGAGCAGTTCTTC
CASSEGRTSGPSYNEQFF
>-|TRBD2|TRBJ2-2|TRBV6-5
TGTGCCAGCAGTTACCAACTAGCGGGGCACACCGGGGAGCTGTTTTTT
CASSYQLAGHTGELFF
>once|-|TRBJ2-5|TRBV5-1
TGCGCCAGCAATACCGGGAGTTGGGAGACCCAGTACTTC
CASNTGSWETQYF
>-|-|TRBJ2-5|TRBV29-1
TGCAGCGCCAGGGCGAGCGAGACCCAGTACTTC
CSARASETQYF
>once|TRBD1|TRBJ2-2|TRBV29-1
TGCAGCGGCCAACAGGGGGCCTCGACCGGGGAGCTGTTTTTT
CSGQQGASTGELFF
>once|-|TRBJ2-7|TRBV18
TGTGCCAGCTCACCATGGGATGTGGGGCGGGAGCAGTACTTC
CASSPWDVGREQYF
>-|TRBD1|TRBJ1-1|TRBV6-1
TGTGCCAGCAGTGAATGGGACAGGGAGAAAAGGAACACTGAAGCTTTCTTT
CASSEWDREKRNTEAFF
>few|-|TRBJ2-1|TRBV15
TGTGCCACCAGCAGAGATCTAGTCGCGGCCTCCTACAATGAGCAGTTCTTC
CATSRDLVAASYNEQFF
>-|-|TRBJ1-1|TRBV14
TGTGCCAGCAGCCAAGAAGACCGGGACACTGAAGCTTTCTTT
CASSQEDRDTEAFF
>-|TRBD1|TRBJ1-1|TRBV28
TGTGCCAGCAGTTTGTCGGACAGGGAGGCCACTGAAGCTTTCTTT
CASSLSDREATEAFF
>-|-|TRBJ2-5|TRBV18
TGTGCCAGCTCACCAGGACCTAGCGAAGTCCGTGTAGGTGAGACCCAGTACTTC
CASSPGPSEVRVGETQYF
>once|TRBD2|TRBJ2-3|TRBV4-2
TGTGCCAGCAGCCAATATACTAGCGTACGTGTTGGAGATACGCAGTATTTT
CASSQYTSVRVGDTQYF
>-|-|TRBJ1-3|TRBV5-6
TGTGCCAGCAGCTTGACAGGGAGAAACACCATATATTTT
CASSLTGRNTIYF
>-|-|TRBJ2-2|TRBV28
TGTGCCAGCAGAAACGGGAGACGGAGGACAAACACCGGGGAGCTGTTTTTT
CASRNGRRRTNTGELFF
>-|-|TRBJ1-5|TRBV10-2
TGCGCCAGCAGTGAGCGGGGTCATAGCAATCAGCCCCAGCATTTT
CASSERGHSNQPQHF
>-|TRBD1|TRBJ1-1|TRBV27
TGTGCCAGCAGTTTTGTGGACAGGGGGTCCCTGAACACTGAAGCTTTCTTT
CASSFVDRGSLNTEAFF
>-|TRBD1|TRBJ2-7|TRBV11-2
TGTGCCAGCAGCCGGAATCCGGGACAGGGGTTTCCCGAGCAGTACTTC
CASSRNPGQGFPEQYF
>-|-|TRBJ2-4|TRBV4-1
TGCGCCAGCAGCCAAGAGGGCCCGCCCGCGCTAGCCAAAAACATTCAGTACTTC
CASSQEGPPALAKNIQYF
>-|-|TRBJ1-4|TRBV9
TGTGCCAGCAGCCACAAAGAGCCCGGCCGGGGGGAAATTTTTGCAACTAATGAAAAACTGTTTTTT
CASSHKEPGRGEIFATNEKLFF
>-|-|TRBJ2-4|TRBV18
TGTGCCAGCTCCCGATGGGGGCTTCAGGGCAAAAACATTCAGTACTTC
CASSRWGLQGKNIQYF